Each of the 23 T cell receptor beta chains below was sequenced from the same sample in a study of cytomegalovirus exposure and HLA in healthy donors (dated by TCRdb to 2015 to 2018). The library was produced with the immunoSEQ multiplex PCR assay. The multiplex PCR relied on a mix of 60 forward primers for TCR Vbeta segments and 13 reverse primers for TCR Jbeta segments. TCRdb limited this immuneACCESS table to in-frame rearrangements with V and J called. A share of clones is missing; checked studies link under half to unresolved V genes, and the rest is unexplained. This sample's listing comprises more than 100,000 clones. 1.5% to 1.9% of the sample rests with the top ten. The sequenced sample consisted of PBMCs. The source of these receptors is a woman in her thirties or forties in good health and CMV-seronegative.

This chain links TRBV11-2 with TRBJ1-5; D not certain. The germline CDR1 and CDR2 sequences are SGHAT and FQNNGV. The CDR3 contains 13 residues. Deletions cut 3 bases from V and 5 bases from J, with 8 bases between. CDR3 in amino acids: CASSFGAYQPQHF. CDR3 nucleotide sequence: TGTGCCAGCAGCTTCGGAGCTTATCAGCCCCAGCATTTT.

The V gene is TRBV7-2, the J gene TRBJ2-3, with 7 bases that match TRBD1. After removal of 3 bases from V and 0 bases from J, the junction contained 3 bases not matched to a gene. Germline V gene lookup returns CDR1 SGHTA and CDR2 FQGNSA. CDR3 length equals 15 residues. The CDR3 reads CASSFRQGSTDTQYF. The CDR3 DNA reads TGTGCCAGCAGCTTCCGACAGGGTAGCACAGATACGCAGTATTTT.

V and J are TRBV10-3 and TRBJ2-7; 9 bases are shared with TRBD1. This CDR3 is built from 15 residues. Germline V gene data show CDR1 as ENHRY and CDR2 as SYGVKD. Unmatched junction bases numbered 6, after V lost 0 bases and J lost 6 bases. The CDR3 reads CAISESGTGSREQYF. The CDR3 DNA reads as TGTGCCATCAGTGAGTCCGGGACAGGGTCCCGCGAGCAGTACTTC.

The genes are TRBV28 and TRBJ1-6, with TRBD1 as a possible D gene (5 bases). Deletions cut 3 bases from V and 10 bases from J, with 16 bases between. The CDR3 length is 15 residues. CDR1 is MDHEN and CDR2 is SYDVKM in the germline V gene. In DNA, the CDR3 is TGTGCCAGCAGTTTCTCGCAGGGAGGAAAATCACCCCTCCACTTT. This gives the protein CASSFSQGGKSPLHF.

The DNA for the CDR3 is TGCGCCAGCAGGGGAAAGGGACAGGGGAAGACTGAAGCTTTCTTT. Its translation: CASRGKGQGKTEAFF. The chain combines TRBV10-1 with TRBJ1-1; 10 bases line up with TRBD1. Trimming at V came to 6 bases and at J to 5 bases, leaving 9 bases not matched to a gene. Per germline, CDR1 WNHNN and CDR2 SYGVQD (reference sequence). The length of the CDR3 is 15 residues.

The CDR3 DNA reads TGTGCCAGCAGCTTACGTCCGACTAGGTCGAACACCGGGGAGCTGTTTTTT. Translation: CASSLRPTRSNTGELFF. The rearrangement joins TRBV7-3 to TRBJ2-2, with D maybe TRBD2 (6 bases). This CDR3 is 17 amino acids long. Deletions cut 2 bases from V and 0 bases from J, with 13 bases between. The germline V gene has CDR1 SGHTA and CDR2 FQGTGA.

The CDR3 protein is CASSVGVAMNTEAFF. In DNA, the CDR3 is TGTGCCAGCAGCGTAGGTGTAGCCATGAACACTGAAGCTTTCTTT. The chain combines TRBV9 with TRBJ1-1; unclear D gene. The ends were cut back, 0 bases at V and 0 bases at J, with 9 bases in the middle. The germline V gene encodes CDR1 SGDLS and CDR2 YYNGEE. The CDR3 has 15 residues.

The chain is built from TRBV14 and TRBJ2-1, with TRBD1 identical over 8 bases. The CDR3 totals 16 residues. Germline CDR1 is SGHDN and CDR2 is FVKESK. The trim removed 1 base at V and 4 bases at J, leaving 6 bases unmatched. The CDR3 nucleotides are TGTGCCAGCAGCCAAGTTTCGACAGGGGAGTACAATGAGCAGTTCTTC. The encoded protein is CASSQVSTGEYNEQFF. Using reference TRBV14 and TRBJ2-1 for the parts outside the CDR3, the full variable domain is EAGVTQFPSHSVIEKGQTVTLRCDPISGHDNLYWYRRVMGKEIKFLLHFVKESKQDESGMPNNRFLAERTGGTYSTLKVQPAELEDSGVYFCASSQVSTGEYNEQFFGPGTRLTVL.

The V and J genes are TRBV7-3 and TRBJ2-3; the match to TRBD1 covers 8 bases. V shed 2 bases, J shed 4 bases, and the junction held 5 bases outside the gene matches. CDR1 and CDR2 from the germline V gene are SGHTA and FQGTGA. This CDR3 contains 15 residues. The CDR3 DNA reads as TGTGCCAGCAGCTTATGGCAGGGGGCCGCAGATACGCAGTATTTT. Translation: CASSLWQGAADTQYF.

This chain uses TRBV28 with TRBJ1-3, with D possibly TRBD1 on 6 matching bases. Per germline, CDR1 MDHEN and CDR2 SYDVKM. This CDR3 region has 15 residues. The V end was cut by 6 bases, the J end by 0 bases, with 12 bases between. CDR3 DNA: TGTGCCAGCAGGGTGACAGGAGGCTCTGGAAACACCATATATTTT. This codes for CASRVTGGSGNTIYF.

CDR3 loop: CASSPPFTGRETQYF. The CDR3 nucleotides read TGTGCCAGCAGCCCGCCTTTTACGGGTCGAGAGACCCAGTACTTC. V gene TRBV7-9 combines with J gene TRBJ2-5, with D unclear. The V gene lost 5 bases and the J gene lost 4 bases, with 17 bases spanning the gap. Germline V gene data show CDR1 as SEHNR and CDR2 as FQNEAQ (reference sequence). The CDR3 runs to 15 residues.

The J gene is TRBJ1-2, the V gene TRBV19, with 7 bases aligning to TRBD1. CDR1 LNHDA and CDR2 SQIVND come from the germline V gene (reference sequence). This CDR3 is 17 amino acids long. V gave up 6 bases and J gave up 1 base; unmatched junction bases: 14. CDR3: CASSLRGGGLGNYGYTF. CDR3 DNA sequence: TGTGCCAGTAGCCTACGTGGAGGGGGCTTGGGTAACTATGGCTACACCTTC.

V and J are TRBV6-5 and TRBJ2-7; D is ambiguous. Trimming shortened V by 8 bases and J by 0 bases, and 17 bases separated the two germline ends. The germline CDR1 and CDR2 sequences are MNHEY and SVGAGI. The CDR3 length is 15 residues. The CDR3 loop reads CASFNSPGSSYEQYF. The CDR3 DNA reads TGTGCCAGCTTCAACTCCCCAGGCAGCTCCTACGAGCAGTACTTC.

The rearrangement uses TRBV6-1 and TRBJ1-5; a weak D match, TRBD1 (6 bases). Germline lookup yields CDR1 MNHNS and CDR2 SASEGT. The CDR3 runs 15 residues. V dropped 6 bases and J dropped 0 bases, with 12 bases sitting between them. This CDR3 is CASRGGTLSNQPQHF. DNA for the CDR3: TGTGCCAGCAGGGGAGGGACACTTAGCAATCAGCCCCAGCATTTT.

The chain links TRBV6-1 to TRBJ2-2, with 7 bases lining up with TRBD2. V gave up 2 bases and J gave up 1 base; unmatched junction bases: 4. The CDR3 is made up of 16 amino acids. Germline V gives CDR1 MNHNS, CDR2 SASEGT. CDR3 protein: CASSERASGNTGELFF. The CDR3 DNA follows: TGTGCCAGCAGTGAACGGGCTAGCGGGAACACCGGGGAGCTGTTTTTT.

The chain recombines TRBV7-3 with TRBJ1-2, with TRBD1 matching over 10 bases. This CDR3 spans 15 amino acids. V gave up 2 bases and J gave up 5 bases; unmatched junction bases: 5. Looked up from germline, CDR1 is SGHTA and CDR2 is FQGTGA. CDR3 nucleotides: TGTGCCAGCAGCTTATCTGGGGACAGGGGATATGGCTACACCTTC. Its translation: CASSLSGDRGYGYTF.

The V call is TRBV7-2, the J call TRBJ1-2; D is possibly TRBD1 (5 bases). Germline CDR1 is SGHTA and CDR2 is FQGNSA. There are 13 residues in the CDR3. V was trimmed by 3 bases and J by 8 bases, leaving 13 bases between them. Here the CDR3 DNA reads TGTGCCAGCAGCTTTAGTGCGGGGCGGGGCTACACCTTC. It translates to CASSFSAGRGYTF. Based on the CDR3 plus reference TRBV7-2 and TRBJ1-2, the full variable domain is GAGVSQSPSNKVTEKGKDVELRCDPISGHTALYWYRQSLGQGLEFLIYFQGNSAPDKSGLPSDRFSAERTGGSVSTLTIQRTQQEDSAVYLCASSFSAGRGYTFGSGTRLTVV.

The chain uses TRBV6-5 and TRBJ1-2, with D tentatively TRBD1 (5 bases). Trimming left V 5 bases short and J 4 bases short, with 17 bases between. The length of the CDR3 is 15 residues. Germline CDR1 is MNHEY and CDR2 is SVGAGI. The CDR3, as DNA: TGTGCCAGCAGTCCTACGCGAGGGGAGGGCTATGGCTACACCTTC. Residues: CASSPTRGEGYGYTF.

The chain links TRBV5-1 to TRBJ2-5; a weak D match, TRBD1 (6 bases). The J call may be in error: the DNA end matches TRBJ2-7 better. CDR3 length equals 15 residues. Germline V lookup: CDR1 SGHRS, CDR2 YFSETQ. CDR3 in DNA: TGCGCCAGCAGGCCTGCCAGGCCGACAGGATACGAGCAGTACTTC. Translated, it gives CASRPARPTGYEQYF.

The V call is TRBV10-3, the J call TRBJ2-5; 11 positions agree with TRBD2. The CDR3 has 16 amino acids. Germline-derived CDR1 and CDR2 are ENHRY and SYGVKD. After removal of 5 bases from V and 2 bases from J, the junction contained 7 bases not matched to a gene. The CDR3 is CAISQQASGGQETQYF. The DNA for the CDR3 is TGTGCCATCAGTCAGCAGGCTAGCGGGGGGCAAGAGACCCAGTACTTC.

V is TRBV6-5 and J is TRBJ1-2; D not certain. Germline CDR1 and CDR2: MNHEY and SVGAGI. There are 14 residues in the CDR3. Trimming cost V 2 bases and J 4 bases, with 11 bases left between them. The CDR3 spells CASSYGSGLYGYTF. In DNA, the CDR3 is TGTGCCAGCAGTTACGGGTCAGGACTCTATGGCTACACCTTC.

The chain carries TRBV7-9 and TRBJ2-6; D not resolved. Looked up from germline, CDR1 is SEHNR and CDR2 is FQNEAQ (reference sequence). The CDR3 totals 14 residues. Trimming cost V 4 bases and J 4 bases, with 8 bases left between them. This CDR3 is CASSWATGANVLTF. CDR3 DNA sequence: TGTGCCAGCAGCTGGGCCACGGGGGCCAACGTCCTGACTTTC.

The rearrangement uses TRBV27 and TRBJ1-5; tentative D call: TRBD1 (6 bases). V lost 4 bases and J 1 base, leaving 17 bases between the germline ends. This CDR3 has 17 amino acids. Germline assignment: CDR1 MNHEY and CDR2 SMNVEV (reference sequence). The chain's CDR3 is CASSSGVGAKSNQPQHF. The CDR3 region has the DNA TGTGCCAGCAGTTCTGGGGTGGGGGCCAAGAGCAATCAGCCCCAGCATTTT.